The T cell receptor beta chain under discussion was sequenced for a study of shared clonotypes between healthy human individuals. The study ran the assay at deep level. When replicate PCRs were run on sorted subsets, they used about 200 ng DNA, some 33,000 T cell genomes. The data were produced by immunoSEQ multiplex PCR, yet TCRdb's version contains in-frame clones alone and is incomplete. The sample includes about 1.5 million clones, about 96% of them seen just once. With respect to this clone: As yet, its antigen is unknown.

The CDR3 is 16 amino acids. V lost 3 bases and J lost 0, with 12 bases in between. The germline V gene encodes CDR1 SEHNR and CDR2 FQNEAQ (reference sequence). The study drew all its donors from Caucasian adults living in Nashville, Tennessee. Study findings and constraints: The study generally estimated greater richness for naive than memory subsets.

This rearrangement joins TRBV7-9 to TRBJ2-4; possibly TRBD2 for D (5 bases). The source is a man aged 25-40 years in good health. The sample was naive CD4+ T cells sorted from blood. This sample's subset: CD45RA+ positively selected. The DNA for the CDR3 is TGTGCCAGCAGCTTGCGAGGGCAGCTAGCCAAAAACATTCAGTACTTC. Translating gives CASSLRGQLAKNIQYF.